These 20 T cell receptor beta chains share one sample of origin, sequenced in a study of blood T cell repertoires in COVID-19 (dated by TCRdb to the early 2020s). Library prep was done by the immunoSEQ multiplex PCR assay. Imported from immuneACCESS, the table was reduced by TCRdb to in-frame sequences with V and J called. These copies leave out some clones; in studies compared against another copy, an unresolved V gene accounts for under half, and the cause of the remainder is not known. The sample table holds more than 100,000 clones, of which about three quarters were seen once. The top ten hold around 0.9% of the sample. The sample consisted of peripheral blood. These receptors were obtained from a human donor with acute or convalescent COVID-19. The donor label of this sample is uncertain.

With respect to this clone: Mismatch with germline at one junction end may stem from a read error. The chain combines TRBV2 with TRBJ1-2; 9 nucleotides agree with TRBD1. Germline V gene lookup returns CDR1 SNHLY and CDR2 FYNNEI. The CDR3 covers 15 residues. CDR3 in DNA: TGTGTCAGCAGCCACCCAGGGACAGGGTTCTATGGCTACACCTTC. Residues: CVSSHPGTGFYGYTF.

This clone has a handful of counts. The chain carries TRBV12-3 or TRBV12-4 and TRBJ1-2; weak D call: TRBD1 (5 bases). This CDR3 is 13 amino acids long. V dropped 7 bases and J dropped 4 bases, with 13 bases sitting between them. The CDR3 here is CASTRGGAYGYTF. DNA for the CDR3: TGTGCCAGCACCAGAGGTGGGGCCTATGGCTACACCTTC.

V is TRBV7-9 and J is TRBJ2-1; 11 nucleotides align to TRBD2. Trimming took 3 bases from V and 9 from J; bases not matched to a gene: 4. The germline V gene has CDR1 SEHNR and CDR2 FQNEAQ (reference sequence). This CDR3 contains 14 residues. The DNA for the CDR3 is TGTGCCAGCAGCTTTCTAGCGGGGGGACTTGAGCAGTTCTTC. It specifies CASSFLAGGLEQFF. The entire variable domain, with the rest obtained from reference TRBV7-9 and TRBJ2-1, is as follows: DTGVSQNPRHKITKRGQNVTFRCDPISEHNRLYWYRQTLGQGPEFLTYFQNEAQLEKSRLLSDRFSAERPKGSFSTLEIQRTEQGDSAMYLCASSFLAGGLEQFFGPGTRLTVL.

The chain couples TRBV7-9 to TRBJ2-3, with a possible D match to TRBD2 (6 bases). Germline CDR1 and CDR2: SEHNR and FQNEAQ (reference sequence). V lost 3 bases to trimming and J lost 2 bases, with 15 bases between them. The CDR3 totals 16 residues. Here the CDR3 reads CASSFDFGGDTDTQYF. The CDR3 DNA is TGTGCCAGCAGCTTCGACTTTGGCGGGGACACAGATACGCAGTATTTT.

This clone has a handful of counts. The same CDR3 also results from other DNA sequences found in this sample. The chain employs TRBV24-1 and TRBJ1-5, with a possible D match to TRBD1 (6 bases). Between the trimmed V and J ends, which lost 0 bases and 0 bases, there was a span of 17 bases. CDR1 is KGHDR and CDR2 is SFDVKD in the germline V gene. This CDR3 has 19 residues. CDR3 nucleotide sequence: TGTGCCACCAGTGATTTGCTGAGGGGGACAACTTATAGCAATCAGCCCCAGCATTTT. It translates to CATSDLLRGTTYSNQPQHF.

The chain recombines TRBV10-3 with TRBJ1-1, with 7 bases aligning to TRBD1. V lost 2 bases and J lost 0; bases outside the gene matches: 3. The CDR3 runs to 15 residues. Germline lookup yields CDR1 ENHRY and CDR2 SYGVKD. The CDR3 bases are TGTGCCATCAGTGAGAGGGACAGATTGAACACTGAAGCTTTCTTT. This translates into CAISERDRLNTEAFF.

The chain has TRBV4-1 and TRBJ2-1; 14 bases map to TRBD2. V lost 0 bases, J lost 7 bases, and 8 bases stayed unmatched. CDR1 and CDR2 (germline): MGHRA, YSYEKL. The CDR3 runs 18 residues. This CDR3 reads CASSQERTSGGRRNEQFF. CDR3 in DNA: TGCGCCAGCAGCCAAGAACGGACTAGCGGGGGGAGGCGGAATGAGCAGTTCTTC.

The chain combines TRBV9 with TRBJ1-3; no clear D. V was shortened by 2 bases and J by 4 bases, with 4 bases between the two germline ends. CDR3 length: 12 residues. From germline, CDR1 is SGDLS and CDR2 YYNGEE. CDR3 nucleotide sequence: TGTGCCAGCAGCGTCCAAGGAAACACCATATATTTT. It yields the protein CASSVQGNTIYF.

The chain links TRBV6-1 to TRBJ1-3; D call uncertain. CDR1 is MNHNS and CDR2 is SASEGT in the germline V gene. With 4 bases removed from V and 0 bases from J, the gap between germline ends came to 7 bases. The CDR3 spans 14 residues. CDR3 protein: CASSAASSGNTIYF. DNA of the CDR3: TGTGCCAGCAGTGCAGCCAGCTCTGGAAACACCATATATTTT.

This sequence joins TRBV2 and TRBJ2-3; D may be TRBD2 (5 bases). V lost 10 bases to trimming and J lost 2 bases, with 16 bases between them. This CDR3 spans 14 amino acids. Germline values: CDR1 SNHLY, CDR2 FYNNEI. As DNA, the CDR3 is TGTGCCACCCCTGGGGAGCTATTCACAGATACGCAGTATTTT. It specifies CATPGELFTDTQYF.

The V gene is TRBV7-2, the J gene TRBJ2-3; a weak D match, TRBD2 (6 bases). Germline-derived CDR1 and CDR2 are SGHTA and FQGNSA. Trimming pared 2 bases from V and 6 bases from J, leaving 15 bases between. This CDR3 has 15 residues. The CDR3 reads CASSLRSGRADTQYF. The CDR3 nucleotides are TGTGCCAGCAGCTTAAGGAGCGGGCGGGCCGATACGCAGTATTTT.

This chain connects TRBV7-2 to TRBJ1-2, with unresolved D. CDR1 and CDR2 (germline): SGHTA, FQGNSA. V dropped 0 bases and J dropped 6 bases, with 11 bases sitting between them. The CDR3 spans 14 residues. CDR3 sequence (DNA): TGTGCCAGCAGCTTAGCGCGTAGCGGGGATGGCTACACCTTC. Its translation: CASSLARSGDGYTF. The full variable domain, completed using reference TRBV7-2 and TRBJ1-2, is GAGVSQSPSNKVTEKGKDVELRCDPISGHTALYWYRQSLGQGLEFLIYFQGNSAPDKSGLPSDRFSAERTGGSVSTLTIQRTQQEDSAVYLCASSLARSGDGYTFGSGTRLTVV.

This clone was observed a few times. The CDR3: CATIRGGDSYEQYV. The CDR3 nucleotides are TGTGCCACAATACGGGGGGGTGATTCCTACGAGCAGTACGTC. The genes are TRBV2 and TRBJ2-7; 8 nucleotides line up with TRBD2. This CDR3 comprises 14 residues. Trimming cost V 10 bases and J 1 base; bases outside gene matches: 9. Germline CDR1 SNHLY, CDR2 FYNNEI.

The V and J genes are TRBV18 and TRBJ2-1; possibly TRBD2 for D (5 bases). The CDR3 is 14 residues long. V lost 2 bases to trimming and J lost 8 bases, with 13 bases between them. Germline V gene lookup returns CDR1 KGHSH and CDR2 LQKENI. CDR3 in DNA: TGTGCCAGCTCACCATCCTTTACCGGGGATGAGCAGTTCTTC. This sequence encodes CASSPSFTGDEQFF.

This clone was observed a single time. DNA for the CDR3: TGTGCCAGCAGCTTGTCAGGGCCCAGTGAAAAACTGTTTTTT. It codes for CASSLSGPSEKLFF. The V and J genes are TRBV7-9 and TRBJ1-4; D may be TRBD1 (5 bases). V lost 3 bases and J lost 7, with 12 bases in between. The CDR3 extends over 14 amino acids. Germline CDR1 and CDR2: SEHNR and FQNEAQ (reference sequence). Looking up the rest from reference TRBV7-9 and TRBJ1-4 gives the full variable domain: DTGVSQNPRHKITKRGQNVTFRCDPISEHNRLYWYRQTLGQGPEFLTYFQNEAQLEKSRLLSDRFSAERPKGSFSTLEIQRTEQGDSAMYLCASSLSGPSEKLFFGSGTQLSVL.

V is TRBV7-9 and J is TRBJ1-5; D may be TRBD1 (5 bases). The V and J ends lost 3 bases and 5 bases respectively, with 11 bases between them. The CDR3 loop spans 14 amino acids. CDR1 and CDR2 from the germline V gene are SEHNR and FQNEAQ (reference sequence). The DNA of the CDR3 is TGTGCCAGCAGCTTGTCAGGGTCTGATCAGCCCCAGCATTTT. It yields the protein CASSLSGSDQPQHF.

The chain couples TRBV24-1 to TRBJ1-1; 8 bases are a match to TRBD1. After removal of 9 bases from V and 5 bases from J, the junction contained 1 base not matched to a gene. Looked up from germline, CDR1 is KGHDR and CDR2 is SFDVKD. The CDR3 runs 11 residues. The CDR3 sequence is CATRQGTEAFF. The CDR3 DNA reads as TGTGCCACCCGACAGGGGACTGAAGCTTTCTTT.

This clone has just one count. This chain uses TRBV30 with TRBJ2-2; tentative D call: TRBD2 (6 bases). CDR1 and CDR2 (germline): GTSNPN, SVGIG (reference sequence). The V and J ends lost 7 bases and 4 bases respectively, with 13 bases between them. There are 13 residues in the CDR3. The CDR3 protein is CAYAGRSTGELFF. Here the CDR3 DNA reads TGTGCCTATGCGGGGAGGAGCACCGGGGAGCTGTTTTTT.

The chain employs TRBV18 and TRBJ1-5, with 8 bases fitting TRBD1. V shed 3 bases and J 6 bases; nucleotides not matched to a gene: 7. The germline CDR1 and CDR2 sequences are KGHSH and LQKENI. CDR3 size: 15 residues. In nucleotides, the CDR3 is TGTGCCAGCTCACCCACGGACAGGGAGGCTCAGCCCCAGCATTTT. It codes for CASSPTDREAQPQHF.

CDR3 residues: CASSLRTGTSTDTQYF. CDR3 in DNA: TGTGCCAGCAGCTTACGGACTGGTACTAGCACAGATACGCAGTATTTT. The chain employs TRBV9 and TRBJ2-3; D possibly corresponds to TRBD2 (5 bases). Trimming shortened V by 4 bases and J by 0 bases, and 15 bases separated the two germline ends. CDR1 SGDLS and CDR2 YYNGEE come from the germline V gene. The CDR3 is 16 residues long. Drawing the rest from reference TRBV9 and TRBJ2-3, the complete variable domain is DSGVTQTPKHLITATGQRVTLRCSPRSGDLSVYWYQQSLDQGLQFLIQYYNGEERAKGNILERFSAQQFPDLHSELNLSSLELGDSALYFCASSLRTGTSTDTQYFGPGTRLTVL.